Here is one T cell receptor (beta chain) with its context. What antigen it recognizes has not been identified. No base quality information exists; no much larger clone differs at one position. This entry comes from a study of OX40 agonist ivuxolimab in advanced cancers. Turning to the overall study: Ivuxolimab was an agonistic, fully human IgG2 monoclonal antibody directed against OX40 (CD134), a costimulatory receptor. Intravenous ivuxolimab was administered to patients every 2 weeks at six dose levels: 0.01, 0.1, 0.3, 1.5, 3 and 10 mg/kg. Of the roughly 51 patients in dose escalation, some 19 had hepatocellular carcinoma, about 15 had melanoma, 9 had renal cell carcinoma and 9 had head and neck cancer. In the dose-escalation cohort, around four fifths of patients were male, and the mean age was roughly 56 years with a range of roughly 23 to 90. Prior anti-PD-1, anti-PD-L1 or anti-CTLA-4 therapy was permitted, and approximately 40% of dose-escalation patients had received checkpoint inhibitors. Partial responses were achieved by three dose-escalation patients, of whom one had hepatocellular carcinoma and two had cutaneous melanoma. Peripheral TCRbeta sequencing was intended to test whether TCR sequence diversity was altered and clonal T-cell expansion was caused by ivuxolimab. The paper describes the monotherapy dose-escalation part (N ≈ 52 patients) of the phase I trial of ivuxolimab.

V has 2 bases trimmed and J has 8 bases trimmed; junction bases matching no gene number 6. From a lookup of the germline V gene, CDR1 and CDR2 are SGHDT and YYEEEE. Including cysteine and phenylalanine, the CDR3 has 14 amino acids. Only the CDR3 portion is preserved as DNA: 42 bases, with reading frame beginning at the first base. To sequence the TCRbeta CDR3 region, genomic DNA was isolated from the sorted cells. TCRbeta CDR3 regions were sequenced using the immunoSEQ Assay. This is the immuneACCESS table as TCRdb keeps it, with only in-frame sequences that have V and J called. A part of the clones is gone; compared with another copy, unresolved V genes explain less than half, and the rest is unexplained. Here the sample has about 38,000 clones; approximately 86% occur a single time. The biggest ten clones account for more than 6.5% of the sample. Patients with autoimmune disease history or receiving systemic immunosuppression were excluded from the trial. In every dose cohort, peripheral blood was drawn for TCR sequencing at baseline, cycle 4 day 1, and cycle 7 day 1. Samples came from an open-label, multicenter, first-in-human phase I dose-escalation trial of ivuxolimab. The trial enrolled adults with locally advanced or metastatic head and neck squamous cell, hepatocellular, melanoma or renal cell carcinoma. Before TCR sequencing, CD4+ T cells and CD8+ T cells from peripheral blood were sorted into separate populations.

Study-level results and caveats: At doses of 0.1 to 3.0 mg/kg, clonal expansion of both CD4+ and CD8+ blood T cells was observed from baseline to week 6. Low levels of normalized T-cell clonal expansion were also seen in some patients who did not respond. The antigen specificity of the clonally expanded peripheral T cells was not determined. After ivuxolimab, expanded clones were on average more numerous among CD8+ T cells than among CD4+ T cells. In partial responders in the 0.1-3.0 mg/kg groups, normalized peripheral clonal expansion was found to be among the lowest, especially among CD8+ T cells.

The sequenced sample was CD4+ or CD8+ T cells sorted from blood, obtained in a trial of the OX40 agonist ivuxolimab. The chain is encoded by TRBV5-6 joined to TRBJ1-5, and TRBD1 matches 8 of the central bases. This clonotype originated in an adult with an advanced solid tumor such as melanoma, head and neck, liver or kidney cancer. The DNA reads TGTGCCAGCAGCTTTGGGTCAGGGGGCAAGCCCCAGCATTTT. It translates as CASSFGSGGKPQHF.